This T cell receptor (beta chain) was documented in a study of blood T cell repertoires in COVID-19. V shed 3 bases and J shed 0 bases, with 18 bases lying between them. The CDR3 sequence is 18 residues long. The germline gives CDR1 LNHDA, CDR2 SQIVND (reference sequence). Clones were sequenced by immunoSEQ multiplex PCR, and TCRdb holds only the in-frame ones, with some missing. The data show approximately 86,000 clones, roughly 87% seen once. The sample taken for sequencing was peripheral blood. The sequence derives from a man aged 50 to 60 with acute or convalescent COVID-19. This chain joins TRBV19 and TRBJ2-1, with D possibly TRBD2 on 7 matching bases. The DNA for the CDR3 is TGTGCCAGTAGTATCCTAGGGGGGGTTTCCATCTCCTACAATGAGCAGTTCTTC. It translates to CASSILGGVSISYNEQFF.